This T cell receptor (beta chain) was sequenced during a study of T cells expressing NK-cell markers. Study summary: Sequencing of TCR beta repertoires drew on sorted CD3+CD56+NKG2C+, CD3+CD56+NKG2C- and CD3+CD56-NKG2C+ T cells. Study results and limitations: Dominant NKG2C+ clonotypes accounted for roughly 1.0-7.0% of CD8+ T cells in about six donors. Whether expanded NKG2C+ T cell clones recognized HCMV stayed uncertain.

For this clonotype: Its specificity is not known.

This CDR3 has 15 amino acids. The germline gives CDR1 MNHEY, CDR2 SVGEGT. It was by 5'RACE template switching with UMIs that TCR beta cDNA was made. TCRdb re-called the 5' RACE reads and shows each CDR3 protein once, DNA omitted. The ten most abundant clones cover roughly 5.4% of a sample with 350,000 to 450,000 distinct CDR3 sequences. The rearrangement joins TRBV6-2 or TRBV6-3 to TRBJ1-5; TCRdb outputs TRBD1, but without DNA this stays unchecked. The sequencing sample was made of blood T cells: a sorted CD56 or NKG2C T cell subset, CD4+ or CD8+ T cells, or bulk PBMC T cells (not recorded which). The clonotype comes from a man aged 18 to 69 in good health. The CDR3 reads CASSQRFQGAQPQHF.